This T cell receptor beta chain is drawn from a study of identifying expanded T cells in peripheral blood. TCRdb's table, derived via immunoSEQ multiplex PCR, lists solely in-frame clones and lacks some. This table has around 85,000 clones, approximately 91% appearing once. Study findings and constraints: Two-week clone count variance significantly increased as total template count grew. About 1.2 clones differed between technical replicates, versus around 15 and 19 over time.

About this clone itself: Its specificity is unknown.

Germline-derived CDR1 and CDR2 are MNHNS and SASEGT. The CDR3 length is 15 residues. With 6 bases clipped from V and 4 bases from J, the junction kept 9 bases outside the gene matches. The sequence was collected from a person between 18 and 75 years old in good health. The sample was blood. The V and J genes are TRBV6-1 and TRBJ2-5; 9 nucleotides line up with TRBD1. CDR3 sequence (DNA): TGTGCCAGCAGGGGATCGGACAGGGGCCTAGAGACCCAGTACTTC. Encoded protein: CASRGSDRGLETQYF.